The rows below give T cell receptor beta chains drawn from one sample of a study of Tregs in tolerant kidney transplant recipients. Clones were sequenced by immunoSEQ multiplex PCR, and TCRdb holds only the in-frame ones, with some missing. The profile covers 15,000 to 20,000 clones, with 61% appearing a single time and roughly 3.2% taken by the ten largest. Which antigens these TCRs recognize remains unknown. The sequenced sample was Tregs from blood cultured with allogeneic cells. Receptors originate from a human donor in good health. The CDR3 runs from the conserved cysteine through the conserved F or W. D genes are given only for firm matches. Size is omitted from some rows. Given values are once, few, many or a class for expanded clones.

v_call clone_size d_call cdr3_aa
TRBV9 - - CASIDSGGNGYTF
TRBV6-5 medium-sized TRBD1 CASSRWGQVYF
TRBV18 - - CASSPDTHNEQFF
TRBV4-1 - - CASSHPRDGVYRNEQFF
TRBV6-6 medium-sized TRBD2 CASSNKAGGSTDTQYF
TRBV9 - - CASSGKGTESYNEQFF
TRBV5-4 - TRBD2 CASSLFDLLAGVFSEQYF
TRBV23-1 - - CASSHPRGCTDTQYF
TRBV5-1 few TRBD1 CASWGGQGTDTQYF
TRBV10-2 once - CASSTTGDTQYF
TRBV6-6 few - CASTQGGLGNTEAFF
TRBV4-2 - - CASSLFGKPQHF
TRBV27 - TRBD1 CASSMTGWNSPLHF
TRBV10-1 - TRBD2 CASRALGAGAETQYF
TRBV4-3 - - CASSQEAGARGSDTQYF
TRBV14 - - CASSQFRSSGANVLTF
TRBV6-5 - - CASSYGDRRSYEQYF
TRBV6-5 - - CASSYRDSRTDTQYF
TRBV6-6 - - CASRDRPTANQPQHF
TRBV5-5 few - CASSAGGPARYYTF
TRBV11-1 - TRBD2 CASSSGLAGSFKQFF
TRBV5-1 medium-sized TRBD1 CASSVPGTGGRGYTF
TRBV23-1 few - CASIREWGYGYTF
TRBV7-2 once TRBD2 CASSLGGGGRRADTQYF
TRBV30 - - CAWRLIGINNEQFF
TRBV4-2 medium-sized - CASSQSPWVRVRF
TRBV4-1 - TRBD2 CASRRTSGTDTQYF
TRBV11-3 - TRBD2 CASSLGTSGGSSYNEQFF
TRBV6-5 - TRBD1 CASSRGQGAGEQYF
TRBV10-3 - TRBD1 CAISESVGTANYGYTF
TRBV9 - - CASSVYGGETQYF
TRBV10-3 medium-sized - CAISEQDRSPLHF
TRBV9 - - CASSVAAFSYNEQFF
TRBV10-3 - TRBD1 CATRDRPTSSPLHF
TRBV7-6 once - CASSSPTAGGGETQYF
TRBV13 - - CASGGLNNYGYTF
TRBV5-6 - - CASRYGTYNEQFF
TRBV7-2 - TRBD2 CASSTRGGHSYEQYF
TRBV5-1 medium-sized TRBD2 CASSWGLAGVSTDTQYF
TRBV7-6 - - CASSLLGQETQYF
TRBV6-5 once - CASWGARSTDTQYF
TRBV11-2 - - CASNPPFRKQFF
TRBV10-3 - - CAITGAGGGELFF
TRBV12-5 medium-sized - CASGFATDTQYF
TRBV6-5 - - CASSSQGGYQPQHF
TRBV9 - - CASTGREGGNTIYF
TRBV11-1 - - CASSVGSYNEQFF
TRBV15 - TRBD1 CATSSQGGEAAQHF
TRBV29-1 - - CSVGGDLGYGYTF
TRBV6-1 - - CASSVGFGNTIYF
TRBV7-3 - - CASTPGRARSYEQYF